Following are 3 T cell receptor beta chains from one sample sequenced in a study of blood T cells in healthy people across ages. A second about 7 to 11 cycle PCR used barcoded and J-beta primers. Each CDR3 protein gets one entry after TCRdb re-called the 5' RACE reads with MiXCR. The data contain 650,000 to 800,000 distinct CDR3 sequences, around 43% of them singletons. Sequencing was done on a sample of blood. These receptors all come from a man between 60 and 75 years old in good health.

There are many counts of this clonotype. The rearrangement links TRBV6-2 or TRBV6-3 to TRBJ1-2; D is unresolved. Germline loops: CDR1 MNHEY, CDR2 SVGEGT. Trimming took 0 bases from V and 4 from J, leaving 3 bases between them. The CDR3 runs 12 residues. The CDR3 reads CASSYSRYGYTF. CDR3 sequence (DNA): TGTGCCAGCAGTTACTCGCGCTATGGCTACACCTTC.

The chain employs TRBV12-3 or TRBV12-4 and TRBJ2-5; D may be TRBD1 or TRBD2 (6 bases each). V was cut by 5 bases and J by 3 bases, with 13 bases left in between. The CDR3 totals 14 residues. CDR3 sequence (DNA): TGTGCCAGCAGTCCACAGGGAGGCGAAGAGACCCAGTACTTC. It specifies CASSPQGGEETQYF.

The chain uses TRBV15 and TRBJ1-2, with 8 positions matching TRBD1. Looked up from germline, CDR1 is LNHNV and CDR2 is YYDKDF (reference sequence). The CDR3 length is 15 residues. V lost 0 bases, J lost 6 bases, and 6 bases stayed unmatched. As DNA, the CDR3 is TGTGCCACCAGCAGAGAGGCAGGGGGCCTGAATGGCTACACCTTC. Amino acid sequence: CATSREAGGLNGYTF. The entire variable domain, with the rest obtained from reference TRBV15 and TRBJ1-2, is as follows: DAMVIQNPRYQVTQFGKPVTLSCSQTLNHNVMYWYQQKSSQAPKLLFHYYDKDFNNEADTPDNFQSRRPNTSFCFLDIRSPGLGDTAMYLCATSREAGGLNGYTFGSGTRLTVV.